The T cell receptor beta chain under discussion was sequenced for a study of blood T cell repertoires in COVID-19. Study-wide background: T cells, B-cell-depleted T cells, or PBMCs provided the cDNA or gDNA that served as material.

Per germline, CDR1 MNHEY and CDR2 SMNVEV (reference sequence). This CDR3 is built from 13 residues. V was clipped by 2 bases and J by 1 base, with 5 bases between them. Some clones are missing from TCRdb's copy, which holds only in-frame ones; the method was immunoSEQ multiplex PCR. The sample has about 290,000 clones; around four fifths are singletons. As to this clone: At the DNA level, this CDR3 is encoded by other sequences in the same sample as well.

The receptor's source is a woman aged 45-65 years with active or convalescent COVID-19. The chain joins TRBV27 to TRBJ1-1; D not resolved. Source material: peripheral blood. The CDR3 DNA reads TGTGCCAGCAGTTTAGGCAGGAACACTGAAGCTTTCTTT. It is translated as CASSLGRNTEAFF.